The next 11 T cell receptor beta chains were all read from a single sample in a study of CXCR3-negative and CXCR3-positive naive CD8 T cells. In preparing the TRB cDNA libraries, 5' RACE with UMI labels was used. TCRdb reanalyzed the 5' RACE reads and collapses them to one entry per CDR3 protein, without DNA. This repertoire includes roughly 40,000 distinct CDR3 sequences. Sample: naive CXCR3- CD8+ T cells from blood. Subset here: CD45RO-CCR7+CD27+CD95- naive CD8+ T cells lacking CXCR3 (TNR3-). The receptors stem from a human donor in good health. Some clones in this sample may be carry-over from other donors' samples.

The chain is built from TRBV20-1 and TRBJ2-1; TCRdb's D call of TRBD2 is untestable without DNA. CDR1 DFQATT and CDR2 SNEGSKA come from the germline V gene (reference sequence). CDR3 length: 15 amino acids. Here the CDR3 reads CSIGIAGAPYNEQFF.

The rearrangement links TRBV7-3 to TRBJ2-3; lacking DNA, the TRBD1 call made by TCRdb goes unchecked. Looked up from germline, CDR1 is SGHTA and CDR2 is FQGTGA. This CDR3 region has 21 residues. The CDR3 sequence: CASSFSLLVGTGGMGTDTQYF. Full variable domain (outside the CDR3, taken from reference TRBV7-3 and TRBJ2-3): GAGVSQTPSNKVTEKGKYVELRCDPISGHTALYWYRQSLGQGPEFLIYFQGTGAADDSGLPNDRFFAVRPEGSVSTLKIQRTERGDSAVYLCASSFSLLVGTGGMGTDTQYFGPGTRLTVL.

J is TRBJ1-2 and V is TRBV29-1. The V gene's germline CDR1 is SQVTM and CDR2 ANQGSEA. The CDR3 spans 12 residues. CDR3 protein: CSVEDEGYGYTF.

CDR3 protein: CASTTGGEETQYF. The chain is built from TRBV28 and TRBJ2-5; absent DNA, TCRdb's TRBD1 call cannot be checked. CDR3 length: 13 residues. Germline V gene sequence: CDR1 MDHEN, CDR2 SYDVKM.

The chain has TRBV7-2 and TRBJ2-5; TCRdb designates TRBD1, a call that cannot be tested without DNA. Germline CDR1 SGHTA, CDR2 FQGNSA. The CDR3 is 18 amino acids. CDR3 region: CASSSILFGTDLQETQYF.

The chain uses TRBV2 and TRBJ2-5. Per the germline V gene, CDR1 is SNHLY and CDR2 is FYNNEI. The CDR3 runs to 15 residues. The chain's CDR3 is CASSEGNSPQETQYF.

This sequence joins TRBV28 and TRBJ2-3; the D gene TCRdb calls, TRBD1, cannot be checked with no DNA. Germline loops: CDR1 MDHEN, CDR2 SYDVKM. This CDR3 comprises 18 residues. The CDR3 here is CASSFPGGVLQSTDTQYF. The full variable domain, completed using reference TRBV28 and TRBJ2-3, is DVKVTQSSRYLVKRTGEKVFLECVQDMDHENMFWYRQDPGLGLRLIYFSYDVKMKEKGDIPEGYSVSREKKERFSLILESASTNQTSMYLCASSFPGGVLQSTDTQYFGPGTRLTVL.

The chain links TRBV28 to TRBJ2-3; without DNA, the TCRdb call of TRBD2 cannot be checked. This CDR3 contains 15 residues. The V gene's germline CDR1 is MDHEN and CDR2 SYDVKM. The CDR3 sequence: CASREFGTSTDTQYF.

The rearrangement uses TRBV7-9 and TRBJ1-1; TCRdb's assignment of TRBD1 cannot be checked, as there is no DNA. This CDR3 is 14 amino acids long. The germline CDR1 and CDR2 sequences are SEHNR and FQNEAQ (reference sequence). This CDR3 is CASSWDRVGTEAFF. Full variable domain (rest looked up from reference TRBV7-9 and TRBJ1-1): DTGVSQNPRHKITKRGQNVTFRCDPISEHNRLYWYRQTLGQGPEFLTYFQNEAQLEKSRLLSDRFSAERPKGSFSTLEIQRTEQGDSAMYLCASSWDRVGTEAFFGQGTRLTVV.

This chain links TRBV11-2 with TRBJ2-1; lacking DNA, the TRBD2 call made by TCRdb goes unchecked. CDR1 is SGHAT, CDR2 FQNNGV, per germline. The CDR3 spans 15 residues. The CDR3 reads CASSLVSGGGNEQFF.

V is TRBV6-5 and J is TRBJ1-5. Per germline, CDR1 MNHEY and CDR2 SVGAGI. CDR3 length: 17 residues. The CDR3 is CASSYSKQEGSNQPQHF.